The text below deals with one T cell receptor beta chain. Its antigen remains unidentified. Calling Graves' hyperthyroidism stable meant ophthalmopathy did not progress within 18 months. Orbital computed tomography and thyroid ultrasound, together with serum TRAb and thyroxine and clinical symptoms, were used for diagnoses. This CDR3 has 11 residues. From germline, CDR1 is DFQATT and CDR2 SNEGSKA (reference sequence). Trimming cost V 4 bases and J 9 bases, with 11 bases left between them. This entry is derived from a study of T cells in Graves' hyperthyroidism and ophthalmopathy. Whole-study findings and limits: Researchers found most expanded thyroid clonotypes above 0.001 in blood as well. The model's output predicted ophthalmopathy at a median of about 5.9 months prior to onset.

RNA transcripts yielded amplified TCR beta CDR3 regions. First-round RT-PCR targeting the TCR CDR3 was performed with the HTBI primer set. TCRdb passed the multiplex PCR reads through MiXCR, listing each CDR3 protein once. In the table there are some 760,000 distinct CDR3 sequences, roughly 15% of which are singletons. Specimen: blood. This sequence originates from a woman between 18 and 30 years old with Graves' hyperthyroidism. V is TRBV20-1 and J is TRBJ2-3, with D possibly TRBD2 on 5 matching bases. The CDR3 reads CSANLPGTQYF. The CDR3 DNA reads TGCAGTGCTAACCTCCCGGGAACGCAGTATTTT.